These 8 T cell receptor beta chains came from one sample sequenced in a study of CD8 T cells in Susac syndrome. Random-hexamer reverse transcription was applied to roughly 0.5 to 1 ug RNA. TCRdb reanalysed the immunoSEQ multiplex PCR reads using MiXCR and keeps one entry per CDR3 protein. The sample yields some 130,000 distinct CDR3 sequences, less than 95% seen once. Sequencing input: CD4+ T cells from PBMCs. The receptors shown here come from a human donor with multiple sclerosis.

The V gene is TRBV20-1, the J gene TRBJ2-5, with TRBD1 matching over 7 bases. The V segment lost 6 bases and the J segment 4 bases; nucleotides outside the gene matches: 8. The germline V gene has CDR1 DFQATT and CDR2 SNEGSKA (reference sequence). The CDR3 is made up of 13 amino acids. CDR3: CSARTGVGETQYF. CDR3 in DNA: TGCAGTGCCAGAACAGGGGTCGGAGAGACCCAGTACTTC.

This CDR3 is CASSWGTGFTTGELFF. Written as DNA, the CDR3 is TGTGCCAGCAGTTGGGGGACAGGGTTTACGACCGGGGAGCTGTTTTTT. The V gene is TRBV12-3 or TRBV12-4, the J gene TRBJ2-2; 9 bases match TRBD1. The CDR3 loop spans 16 amino acids. V was pared by 4 bases and J by 5 bases, with 8 bases of the junction left unmatched.

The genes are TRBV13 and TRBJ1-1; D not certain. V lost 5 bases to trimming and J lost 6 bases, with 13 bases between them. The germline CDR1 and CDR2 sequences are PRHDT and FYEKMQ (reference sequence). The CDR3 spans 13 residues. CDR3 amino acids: CASSLSEHSEAFF. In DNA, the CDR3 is TGTGCCAGCAGCCTTTCCGAACACTCTGAAGCTTTCTTT.

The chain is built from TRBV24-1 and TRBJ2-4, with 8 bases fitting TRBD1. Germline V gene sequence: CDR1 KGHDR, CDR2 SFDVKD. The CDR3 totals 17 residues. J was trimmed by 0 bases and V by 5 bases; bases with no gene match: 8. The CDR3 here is CATSVQRTGIAKNIQYF. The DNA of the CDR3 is TGTGCCACCAGTGTCCAACGGACAGGGATAGCCAAAAACATTCAGTACTTC.

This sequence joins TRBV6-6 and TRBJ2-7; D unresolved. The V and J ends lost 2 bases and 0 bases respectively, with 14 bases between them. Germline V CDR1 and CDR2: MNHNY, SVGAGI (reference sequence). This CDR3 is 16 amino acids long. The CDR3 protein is CASSYGLALSSYEQYF. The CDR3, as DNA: TGTGCCAGCAGTTACGGGCTCGCGTTAAGCTCCTACGAGCAGTACTTC.

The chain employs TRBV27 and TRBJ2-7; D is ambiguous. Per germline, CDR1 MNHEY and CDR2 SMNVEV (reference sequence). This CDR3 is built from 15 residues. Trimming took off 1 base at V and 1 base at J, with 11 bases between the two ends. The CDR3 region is CASSLFQTLSYEQYF. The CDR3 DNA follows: TGTGCCAGCAGTTTATTCCAGACGTTATCCTACGAGCAGTACTTC.

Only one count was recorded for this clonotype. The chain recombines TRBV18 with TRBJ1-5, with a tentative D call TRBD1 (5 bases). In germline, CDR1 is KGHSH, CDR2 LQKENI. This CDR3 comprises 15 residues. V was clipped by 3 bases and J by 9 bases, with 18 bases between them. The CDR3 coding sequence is TGTGCCAGCTCACCGCCGGGGGAACCTGGCGGGCCCCAGCATTTT. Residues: CASSPPGEPGGPQHF.

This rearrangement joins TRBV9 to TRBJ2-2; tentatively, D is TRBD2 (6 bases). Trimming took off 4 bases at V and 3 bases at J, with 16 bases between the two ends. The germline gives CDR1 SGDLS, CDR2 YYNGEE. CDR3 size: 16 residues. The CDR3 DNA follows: TGTGCCAGCAGCTCCGTCCGGGACTCCTACACCGGGGAGCTGTTTTTT. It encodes CASSSVRDSYTGELFF.